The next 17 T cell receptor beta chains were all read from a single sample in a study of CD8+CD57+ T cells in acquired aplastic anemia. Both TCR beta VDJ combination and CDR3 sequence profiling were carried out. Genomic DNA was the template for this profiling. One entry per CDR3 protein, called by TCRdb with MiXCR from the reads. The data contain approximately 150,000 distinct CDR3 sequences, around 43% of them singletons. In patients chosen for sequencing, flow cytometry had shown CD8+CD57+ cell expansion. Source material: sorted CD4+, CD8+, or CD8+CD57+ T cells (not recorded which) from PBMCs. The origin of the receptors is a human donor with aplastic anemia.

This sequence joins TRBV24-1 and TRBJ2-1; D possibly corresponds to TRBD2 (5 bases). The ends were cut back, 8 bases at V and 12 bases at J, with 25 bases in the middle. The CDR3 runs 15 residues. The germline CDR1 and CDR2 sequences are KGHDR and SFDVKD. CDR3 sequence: CATNLAGQSTDTQFF. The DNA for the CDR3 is TGTGCCACCAATCTTGCGGGCCAAAGCACAGATACGCAGTTCTTC.

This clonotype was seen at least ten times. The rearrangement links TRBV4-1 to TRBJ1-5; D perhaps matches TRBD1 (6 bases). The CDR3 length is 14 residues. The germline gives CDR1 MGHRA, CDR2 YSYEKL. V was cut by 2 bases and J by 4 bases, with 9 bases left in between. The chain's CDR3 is CASSQQTGNQPQHF. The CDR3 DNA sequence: TGCGCCAGCAGCCAACAGACAGGTAATCAGCCCCAGCATTTT.

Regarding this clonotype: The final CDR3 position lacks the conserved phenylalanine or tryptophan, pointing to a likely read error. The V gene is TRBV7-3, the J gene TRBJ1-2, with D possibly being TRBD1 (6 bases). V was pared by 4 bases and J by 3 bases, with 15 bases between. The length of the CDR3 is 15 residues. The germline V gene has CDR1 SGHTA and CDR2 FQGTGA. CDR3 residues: CASSYGGQGHYGYTL. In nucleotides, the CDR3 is TGTGCCAGCAGCTACGGGGGGCAGGGTCACTATGGCTACACCCTC.

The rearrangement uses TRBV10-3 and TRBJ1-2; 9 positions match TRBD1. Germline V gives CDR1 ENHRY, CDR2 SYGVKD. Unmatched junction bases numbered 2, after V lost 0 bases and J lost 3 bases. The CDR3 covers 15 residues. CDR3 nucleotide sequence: TGTGCCATCAGTGAGTCGGGACAGGGACACTATGGCTACACCTTC. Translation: CAISESGQGHYGYTF.

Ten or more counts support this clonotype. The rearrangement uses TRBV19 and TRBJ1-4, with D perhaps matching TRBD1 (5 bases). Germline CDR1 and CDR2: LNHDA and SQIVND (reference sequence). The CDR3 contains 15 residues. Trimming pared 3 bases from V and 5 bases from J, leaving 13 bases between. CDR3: CASSMSGAWNEKLFF. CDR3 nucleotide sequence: TGTGCCAGTAGTATGAGCGGGGCCTGGAATGAAAAACTGTTTTTT.

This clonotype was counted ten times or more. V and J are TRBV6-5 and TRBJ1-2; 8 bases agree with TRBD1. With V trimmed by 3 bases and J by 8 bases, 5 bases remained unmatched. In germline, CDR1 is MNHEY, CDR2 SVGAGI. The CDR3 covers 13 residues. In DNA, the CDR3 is TGTGCCAGCAGTTATTCTGCAGGGGGCGGCTACACCTTC. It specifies CASSYSAGGGYTF.

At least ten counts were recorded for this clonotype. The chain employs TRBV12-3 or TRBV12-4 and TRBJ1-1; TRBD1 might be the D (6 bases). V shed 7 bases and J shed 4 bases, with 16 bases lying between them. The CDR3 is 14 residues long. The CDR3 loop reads CASNAPGVVTEAFF. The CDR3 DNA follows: TGTGCCAGCAATGCACCAGGGGTCGTCACTGAAGCTTTCTTT.

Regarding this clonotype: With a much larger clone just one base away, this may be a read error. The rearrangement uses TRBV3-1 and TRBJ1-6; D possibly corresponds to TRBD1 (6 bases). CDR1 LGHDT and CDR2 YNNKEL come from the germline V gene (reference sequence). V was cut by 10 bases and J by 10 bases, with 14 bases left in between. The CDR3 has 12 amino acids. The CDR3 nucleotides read TGTGCCAAAGGGGGGTCTAGCTCACCCCTCCACTTT. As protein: CAKGGSSSPLHF.

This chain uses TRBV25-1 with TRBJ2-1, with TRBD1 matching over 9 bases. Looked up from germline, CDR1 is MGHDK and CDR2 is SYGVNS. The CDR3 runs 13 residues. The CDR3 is CAEDRGSYNEQFF. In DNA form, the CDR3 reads TGTGCTGAGGACAGGGGCTCCTACAATGAGCAGTTCTTC.

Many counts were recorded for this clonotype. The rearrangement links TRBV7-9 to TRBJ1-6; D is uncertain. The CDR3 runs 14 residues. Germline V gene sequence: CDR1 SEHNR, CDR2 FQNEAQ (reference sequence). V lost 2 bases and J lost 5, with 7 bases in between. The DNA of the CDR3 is TGTGCCAGCAGCTTAAGCCCCGATAATTCACCCCTCCACTTT. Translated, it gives CASSLSPDNSPLHF.

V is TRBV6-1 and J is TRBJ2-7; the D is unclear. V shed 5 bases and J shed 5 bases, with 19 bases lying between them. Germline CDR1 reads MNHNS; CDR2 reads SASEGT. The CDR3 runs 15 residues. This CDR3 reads CASSMRLDPIDEQYF. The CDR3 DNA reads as TGTGCCAGCAGTATGAGACTTGACCCTATTGACGAGCAGTACTTC.

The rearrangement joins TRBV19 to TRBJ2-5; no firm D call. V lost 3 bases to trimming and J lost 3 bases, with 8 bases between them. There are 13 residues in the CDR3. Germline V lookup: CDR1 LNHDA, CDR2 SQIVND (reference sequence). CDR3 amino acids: CASSMTMKETQYF. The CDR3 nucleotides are TGTGCCAGTAGTATGACGATGAAAGAGACCCAGTACTTC.

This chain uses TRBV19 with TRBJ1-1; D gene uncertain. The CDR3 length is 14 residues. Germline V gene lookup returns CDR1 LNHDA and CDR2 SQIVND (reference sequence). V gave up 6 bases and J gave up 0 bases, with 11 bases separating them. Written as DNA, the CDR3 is TGTGCCAGTAGGGTCCAAGGGATGAACACTGAAGCTTTCTTT. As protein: CASRVQGMNTEAFF. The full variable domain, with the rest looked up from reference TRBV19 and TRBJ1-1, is DGGITQSPKYLFRKEGQNVTLSCEQNLNHDAMYWYRQDPGQGLRLIYYSQIVNDFQKGDIAEGYSVSREKKESFPLTVTSAQKNPTAFYLCASRVQGMNTEAFFGQGTRLTVV.

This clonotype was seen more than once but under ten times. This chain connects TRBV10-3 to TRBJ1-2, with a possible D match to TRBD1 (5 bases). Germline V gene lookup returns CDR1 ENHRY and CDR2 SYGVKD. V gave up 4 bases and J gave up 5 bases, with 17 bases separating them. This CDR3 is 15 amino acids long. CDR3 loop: CAISGRGSSQYGYTF. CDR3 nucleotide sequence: TGTGCCATCAGTGGAAGGGGATCCAGTCAGTATGGCTACACCTTC.

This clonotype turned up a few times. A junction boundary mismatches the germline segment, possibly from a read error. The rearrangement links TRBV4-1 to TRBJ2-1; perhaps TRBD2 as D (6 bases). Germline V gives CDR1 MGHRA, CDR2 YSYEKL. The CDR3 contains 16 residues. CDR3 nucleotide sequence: TGCGCCAGCGGCCAAGATCCAAGCGGGTTTTACAATGAGCAGCTCTTC. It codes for CASGQDPSGFYNEQLF.

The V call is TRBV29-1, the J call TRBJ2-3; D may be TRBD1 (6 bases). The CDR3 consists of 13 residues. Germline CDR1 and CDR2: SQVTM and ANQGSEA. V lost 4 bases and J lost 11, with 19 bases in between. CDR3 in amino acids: CSVGGTQYNEQYF. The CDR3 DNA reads TGCAGCGTTGGGGGGACACAATACAATGAGCAGTATTTT.

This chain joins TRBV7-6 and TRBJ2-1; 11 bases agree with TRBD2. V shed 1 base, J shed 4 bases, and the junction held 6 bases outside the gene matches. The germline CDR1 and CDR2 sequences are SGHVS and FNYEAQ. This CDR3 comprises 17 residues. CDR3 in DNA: TGTGCCAGCAGCTTAGTAGTGACTAGCGGGATGTACAATGAGCAGTTCTTC. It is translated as CASSLVVTSGMYNEQFF.